This T cell receptor beta chain was recorded in a study of blood T cells in healthy people across ages. Regarding this clonotype: The antigen is undetermined.

With a J-beta primer mix and a sample-barcoded 5' primer, a second PCR ran about 7 to 11 cycles. Each CDR3 protein gets one entry after TCRdb re-called the 5' RACE reads with MiXCR. This table holds 1,500,000 or so distinct CDR3 sequences, roughly 43% found once. Germline loops: CDR1 SGHAT, CDR2 FQNNGV. The CDR3 covers 13 residues. The V end was cut by 1 base, the J end by 14 bases, with 16 bases between. Findings and caveats of the study: Percentage of naive T cells showed a strong correlation with TCR beta diversity.

This receptor was taken from a young woman in good health. Sequencing used blood. This sequence joins TRBV11-2 and TRBJ2-3; D unclear. The CDR3 here is CASSLVPQQAPYF. CDR3 DNA sequence: TGTGCCAGCAGCTTAGTCCCACAGCAGGCCCCGTATTTT.